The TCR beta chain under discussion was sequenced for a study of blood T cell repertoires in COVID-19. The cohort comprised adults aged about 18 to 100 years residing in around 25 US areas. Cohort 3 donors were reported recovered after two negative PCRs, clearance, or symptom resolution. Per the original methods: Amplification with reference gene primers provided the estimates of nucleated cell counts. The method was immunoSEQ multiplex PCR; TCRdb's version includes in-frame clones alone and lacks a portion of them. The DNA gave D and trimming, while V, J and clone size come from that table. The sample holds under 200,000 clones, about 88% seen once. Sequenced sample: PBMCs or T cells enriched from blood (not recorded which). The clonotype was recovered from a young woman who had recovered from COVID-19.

The CDR3 loop reads CASSPPANRYEQYF. The CDR3 DNA is TGTGCCAGCTCACCACCTGCTAACCGCTACGAGCAGTACTTC. This rearrangement joins TRBV18 to TRBJ2-7; D call uncertain. The CDR3 is 14 amino acids. CDR1 is KGHSH, CDR2 LQKENI, per germline. V was shortened by 0 bases and J by 3 bases, with 9 bases between the two germline ends.